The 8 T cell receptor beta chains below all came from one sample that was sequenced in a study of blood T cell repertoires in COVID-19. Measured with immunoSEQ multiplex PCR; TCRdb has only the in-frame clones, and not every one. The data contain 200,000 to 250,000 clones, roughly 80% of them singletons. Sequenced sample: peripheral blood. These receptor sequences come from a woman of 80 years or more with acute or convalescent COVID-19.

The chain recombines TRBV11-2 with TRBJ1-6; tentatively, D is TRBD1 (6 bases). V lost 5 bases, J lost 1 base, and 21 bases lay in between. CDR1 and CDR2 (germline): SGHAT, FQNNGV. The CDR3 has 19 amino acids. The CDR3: CASSTAGGAMESYNSPLHF. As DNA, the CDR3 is TGTGCCAGCAGCACGGCTGGGGGGGCAATGGAGTCCTATAATTCACCCCTCCACTTT.

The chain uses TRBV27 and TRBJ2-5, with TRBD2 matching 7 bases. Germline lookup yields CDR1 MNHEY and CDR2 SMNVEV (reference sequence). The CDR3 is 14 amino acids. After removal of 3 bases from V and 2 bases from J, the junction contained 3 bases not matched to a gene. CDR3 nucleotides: TGTGCCAGCAGTTTGTGGGGGGGTCAAGAGACCCAGTACTTC. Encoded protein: CASSLWGGQETQYF.

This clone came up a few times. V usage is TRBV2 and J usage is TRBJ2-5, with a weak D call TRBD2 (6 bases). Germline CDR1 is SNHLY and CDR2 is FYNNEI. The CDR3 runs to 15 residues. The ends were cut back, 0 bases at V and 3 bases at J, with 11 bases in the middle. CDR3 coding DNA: TGTGCCAGCAGTGAAGCTCGGGGACTCAAAGAGACCCAGTACTTC. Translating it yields CASSEARGLKETQYF.

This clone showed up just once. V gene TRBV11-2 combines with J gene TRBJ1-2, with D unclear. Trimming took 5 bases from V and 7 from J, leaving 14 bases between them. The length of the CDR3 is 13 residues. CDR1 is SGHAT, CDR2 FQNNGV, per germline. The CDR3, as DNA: TGTGCCAGCAGCCTAGGAGGGCTAGGTGGCTACACCTTC. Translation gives CASSLGGLGGYTF.

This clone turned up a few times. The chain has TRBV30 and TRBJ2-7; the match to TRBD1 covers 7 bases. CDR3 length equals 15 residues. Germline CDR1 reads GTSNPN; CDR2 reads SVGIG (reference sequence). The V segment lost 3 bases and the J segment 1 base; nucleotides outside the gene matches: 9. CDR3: CAWSGFPGQSYEQYF. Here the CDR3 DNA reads TGTGCCTGGAGCGGTTTCCCGGGACAGTCCTACGAGCAGTACTTC.

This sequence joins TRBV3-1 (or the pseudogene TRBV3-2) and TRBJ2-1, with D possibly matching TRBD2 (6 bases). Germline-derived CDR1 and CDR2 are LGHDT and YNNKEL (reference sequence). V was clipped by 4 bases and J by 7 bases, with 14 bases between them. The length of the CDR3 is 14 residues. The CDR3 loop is CASSLSGSANEQFF. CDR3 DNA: TGTGCCAGCAGCCTGAGCGGGTCCGCTAATGAGCAGTTCTTC.

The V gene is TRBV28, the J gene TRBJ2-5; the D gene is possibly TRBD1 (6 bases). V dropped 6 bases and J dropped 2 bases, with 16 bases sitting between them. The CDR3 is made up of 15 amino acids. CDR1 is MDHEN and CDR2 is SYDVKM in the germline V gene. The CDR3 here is CASRFIGTPQETQYF. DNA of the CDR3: TGTGCCAGCAGGTTCATCGGGACACCTCAAGAGACCCAGTACTTC.

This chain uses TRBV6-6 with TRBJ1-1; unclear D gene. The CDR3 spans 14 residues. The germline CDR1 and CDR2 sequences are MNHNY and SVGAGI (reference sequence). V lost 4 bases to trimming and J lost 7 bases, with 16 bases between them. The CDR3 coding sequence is TGTGCCAGCAGTTCCCGGGCGGGTGTGGATGAAGCTTTCTTT. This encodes CASSSRAGVDEAFF.